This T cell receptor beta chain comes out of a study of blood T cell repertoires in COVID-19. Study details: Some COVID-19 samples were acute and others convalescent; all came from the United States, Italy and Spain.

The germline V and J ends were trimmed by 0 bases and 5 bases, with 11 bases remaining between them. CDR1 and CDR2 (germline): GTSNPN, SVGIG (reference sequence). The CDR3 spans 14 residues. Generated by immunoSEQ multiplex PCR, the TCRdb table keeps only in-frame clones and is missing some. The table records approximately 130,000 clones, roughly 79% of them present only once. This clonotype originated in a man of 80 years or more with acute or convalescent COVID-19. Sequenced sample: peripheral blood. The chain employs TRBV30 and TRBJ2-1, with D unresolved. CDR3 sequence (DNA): TGTGCCTGGAGTGTTTTAGCTCTAAACAATGAGCAGTTCTTC. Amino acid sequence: CAWSVLALNNEQFF.